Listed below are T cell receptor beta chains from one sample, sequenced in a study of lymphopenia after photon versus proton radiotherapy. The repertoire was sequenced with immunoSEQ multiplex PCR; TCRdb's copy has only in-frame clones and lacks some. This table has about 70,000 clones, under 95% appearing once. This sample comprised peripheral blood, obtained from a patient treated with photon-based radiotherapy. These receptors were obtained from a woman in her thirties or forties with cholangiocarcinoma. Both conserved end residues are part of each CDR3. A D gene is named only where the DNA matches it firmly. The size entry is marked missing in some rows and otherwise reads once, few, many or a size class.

CDR3: CASSRSRGDSPLHF
DNA: TGTGCCAGCAGCCGGTCCCGTGGTGATTCACCCCTCCACTTT
size: -
D: -
J: TRBJ1-6
V: TRBV7-9

CDR3: CASSYRGALDQPQHF
DNA: TGTGCCAGCAGTTACCGGGGGGCCCTCGATCAGCCCCAGCATTTT
size: -
D: -
J: TRBJ1-5
V: TRBV28

CDR3: CASRVRGEQFF
DNA: TGTGCCAGCAGAGTAAGGGGGGAGCAGTTCTTC
size: -
D: -
J: TRBJ2-1
V: TRBV6-5

CDR3: CAIRAGTYEQYF
DNA: TGTGCCATCCGGGCGGGGACGTACGAGCAGTACTTC
size: -
D: -
J: TRBJ2-7
V: TRBV10-3

CDR3: CASSSHWTSGPQAETQYF
DNA: TGCGCCAGCAGCTCACACTGGACTAGCGGGCCACAGGCGGAGACCCAGTACTTC
size: -
D: TRBD2
J: TRBJ2-5
V: TRBV5-1

CDR3: CASSKGGQGLKTQYF
DNA: TGTGCCAGCAGCAAAGGGGGCCAGGGACTCAAGACCCAGTACTTC
size: -
D: -
J: TRBJ2-5
V: TRBV28

CDR3: CASSSPGPRQYF
DNA: TGTGCCAGCAGCTCTCCGGGTCCCCGGCAGTACTTC
size: -
D: -
J: TRBJ2-7
V: TRBV7-2

CDR3: CAWRQGAEAFF
DNA: TGTGCCTGGCGACAGGGGGCTGAAGCTTTCTTT
size: once
D: TRBD1
J: TRBJ1-1
V: TRBV30

CDR3: CASSFNMGGPYEQYF
DNA: TGTGCCAGCAGCTTCAATATGGGGGGCCCCTACGAGCAGTACTTC
size: -
D: -
J: TRBJ2-7
V: TRBV5-4

CDR3: CASTQLGVNNNEQFF
DNA: TGTGCCAGCACCCAACTAGGAGTTAATAACAATGAGCAGTTCTTC
size: -
D: -
J: TRBJ2-1
V: TRBV25-1

CDR3: CASSMLAGGNNQPQHF
DNA: TGTGCCAGTAGTATGCTGGCAGGGGGAAACAATCAGCCCCAGCATTTT
size: -
D: TRBD1
J: TRBJ1-5
V: TRBV19

CDR3: CASSFDRDTQYF
DNA: TGTGCCAGCAGTTTTGACCGAGATACGCAGTATTTT
size: few
D: -
J: TRBJ2-3
V: TRBV27

CDR3: CASSQNSFGTDTQYF
DNA: TGCGCCAGCAGCCAAAACAGTTTCGGCACAGATACGCAGTATTTT
size: -
D: -
J: TRBJ2-3
V: TRBV5-1

CDR3: CAKGGQALTWNEKLFF
DNA: TGTGCCAAGGGAGGACAGGCGCTAACGTGGAATGAAAAACTGTTTTTT
size: -
D: TRBD1
J: TRBJ1-4
V: TRBV2

CDR3: CASREGTGNNEQFF
DNA: TGTGCCAGCAGGGAAGGGACAGGTAACAATGAGCAGTTCTTC
size: -
D: TRBD1
J: TRBJ2-1
V: TRBV5-4

CDR3: CASSEAGTHQPQHF
DNA: TGTGCCAGCAGTGAAGCAGGGACCCATCAGCCCCAGCATTTT
size: -
D: -
J: TRBJ1-5
V: TRBV2

CDR3: CASSPTTNTEAFF
DNA: TGTGCCAGCAGCCCTACGACGAACACTGAAGCTTTCTTT
size: once
D: -
J: TRBJ1-1
V: TRBV14

CDR3: CASSLTRSTNEKLFF
DNA: TGTGCCAGCAGCTTAACGAGAAGCACTAATGAAAAACTGTTTTTT
size: -
D: -
J: TRBJ1-4
V: TRBV7-8

CDR3: CASSFGSGRANTGELFF
DNA: TGTGCCAGCAGTTTTGGTAGCGGGAGGGCCAACACCGGGGAGCTGTTTTTT
size: -
D: TRBD2
J: TRBJ2-2
V: TRBV27

CDR3: CATSDRVGHEQYF
DNA: TGTGCCACCTCGGACAGGGTAGGACACGAGCAGTACTTC
size: -
D: TRBD1
J: TRBJ2-7
V: TRBV10-3

CDR3: CSASGGNQPQHF
DNA: TGCAGCGCTTCGGGGGGCAATCAGCCCCAGCATTTT
size: -
D: -
J: TRBJ1-5
V: TRBV29-1

CDR3: CASSRQGLNYGYTF
DNA: TGTGCCAGCAGCCGACAGGGTTTAAACTATGGCTACACCTTC
size: -
D: TRBD1
J: TRBJ1-2
V: TRBV7-9

CDR3: CASSVGRGPNTGELFF
DNA: TGTGCCAGCAGTGTAGGCAGGGGGCCGAATACCGGGGAGCTGTTTTTT
size: -
D: TRBD1
J: TRBJ2-2
V: TRBV6-4

CDR3: CASITPSGNTIYF
DNA: TGTGCCAGCATTACGCCCTCTGGAAACACCATATATTTT
size: -
D: -
J: TRBJ1-3
V: TRBV28

CDR3: CASTGTPIGNEQFF
DNA: TGTGCTAGCACCGGGACACCCATCGGGAATGAGCAGTTCTTC
size: -
D: -
J: TRBJ2-1
V: TRBV12-5

CDR3: CASSPPGTGNTEAFF
DNA: TGTGCCAGCTCACCACCGGGGACAGGTAACACTGAAGCTTTCTTT
size: -
D: TRBD1
J: TRBJ1-1
V: TRBV18

CDR3: CASSLAGLGASSGYTF
DNA: TGCGCCAGCAGCTTGGCCGGGTTAGGGGCATCTTCGGGCTACACCTTC
size: -
D: -
J: TRBJ1-2
V: TRBV5-1

CDR3: CAISAQEGPYEQYF
DNA: TGTGCCATCAGTGCACAGGAGGGGCCCTACGAGCAGTACTTC
size: -
D: -
J: TRBJ2-7
V: TRBV10-3

CDR3: CASSRRAWTGNEQYF
DNA: TGTGCCAGCAGTCGACGTGCTTGGACAGGGAACGAGCAGTACTTC
size: -
D: TRBD1
J: TRBJ2-7
V: TRBV2

CDR3: CASSESFGYTF
DNA: TGTGCCAGCAGTGAGAGTTTTGGCTACACCTTC
size: few
D: -
J: TRBJ1-2
V: TRBV2

CDR3: CASSYGDRGLGHEQYF
DNA: TGTGCCAGCAGTTACGGTGACAGGGGCCTTGGGCACGAGCAGTACTTC
size: -
D: TRBD1
J: TRBJ2-7
V: TRBV6-5

CDR3: CASSNTVRDRVQGYTF
DNA: TGTGCCAGCTCAAATACCGTCCGGGACAGGGTGCAAGGCTACACCTTC
size: -
D: TRBD1
J: TRBJ1-2
V: TRBV28

CDR3: CASSQVRTAFEQYF
DNA: TGCGCCAGCAGCCAAGTGAGGACAGCCTTTGAGCAGTACTTC
size: -
D: -
J: TRBJ2-7
V: TRBV4-3

CDR3: CASSYNSGNTIYF
DNA: TGTGCCAGCAGTTATAACTCTGGAAACACCATATATTTT
size: once
D: -
J: TRBJ1-3
V: TRBV6-5

CDR3: CASSPLGGNTIYF
DNA: TGTGCCAGCAGCCCCCTTGGGGGAAACACCATATATTTT
size: -
D: -
J: TRBJ1-3
V: TRBV7-9

CDR3: CASSPRPTGGNTEAFF
DNA: TGTGCCAGTAGTCCCCGCCCTACAGGGGGGAACACTGAAGCTTTCTTT
size: -
D: TRBD1
J: TRBJ1-1
V: TRBV19

CDR3: CASSDSTTGGADTQYF
DNA: TGTGCCAGCAGTGACTCGACGACAGGGGGCGCAGATACGCAGTATTTT
size: -
D: TRBD1
J: TRBJ2-3
V: TRBV6-4

CDR3: CASSVSPTSADTQYF
DNA: TGTGCCAGCAGCGTAAGCCCCACTAGCGCAGATACGCAGTATTTT
size: -
D: TRBD2
J: TRBJ2-3
V: TRBV9

CDR3: CASSSVGGREQYF
DNA: TGTGCCAGCAGCTCAGTGGGGGGGAGAGAGCAGTACTTC
size: -
D: TRBD2
J: TRBJ2-7
V: TRBV6-5

CDR3: CASSVGGRDTEAFF
DNA: TGTGCCAGCAGCGTAGGGGGGAGGGACACTGAAGCTTTCTTT
size: -
D: -
J: TRBJ1-1
V: TRBV9

CDR3: CASSLGGQGLSQPQHF
DNA: TGTGCCAGCAGCTTAGGCGGGCAGGGGTTGAGTCAGCCCCAGCATTTT
size: -
D: -
J: TRBJ1-5
V: TRBV11-2

CDR3: CASSYRNRDPYEQYF
DNA: TGTGCCAGCAGTTACCGTAATCGGGACCCCTACGAGCAGTACTTC
size: -
D: -
J: TRBJ2-7
V: TRBV6-5

CDR3: CSVGGGPENFNEQFF
DNA: TGCAGCGTTGGGGGGGGACCCGAAAATTTCAATGAGCAGTTCTTC
size: -
D: TRBD2
J: TRBJ2-1
V: TRBV29-1

CDR3: CASSYSSTGEEKLFF
DNA: TGTGCCAGCAGTTACTCGTCTACAGGGGAGGAAAAACTGTTTTTT
size: -
D: TRBD1
J: TRBJ1-4
V: TRBV6-5

CDR3: CASSQRLSGSFGEQYF
DNA: TGTGCCAGCAGCCAACGACTTAGCGGGAGTTTTGGCGAGCAGTACTTC
size: -
D: TRBD2
J: TRBJ2-7
V: TRBV4-2

CDR3: CASSVSAEQFF
DNA: TGTGCCAGCAGCGTATCGGCTGAGCAGTTCTTC
size: -
D: -
J: TRBJ2-1
V: TRBV9

CDR3: CASSDSTTGPTEAFF
DNA: TGTGCCAGCAGTGATTCGACGACAGGGCCTACTGAAGCTTTCTTT
size: -
D: TRBD1
J: TRBJ1-1
V: TRBV2

CDR3: CASSPNPTRGAEQYF
DNA: TGTGCCAGCAGCCCCAACCCAACCCGGGGAGCCGAGCAGTACTTC
size: -
D: -
J: TRBJ2-7
V: TRBV14

CDR3: CASSRGGAEGYTF
DNA: TGCGCCAGCAGCCGCGGGGGGGCTGAGGGCTACACCTTC
size: -
D: -
J: TRBJ1-2
V: TRBV5-1

CDR3: CASSVGANEQFF
DNA: TGTGCCAGCAGCGTAGGCGCTAATGAGCAGTTCTTC
size: -
D: -
J: TRBJ2-1
V: TRBV9

CDR3: CASSLAGTDTEAFF
DNA: TGCGCCAGCAGCTTGGCCGGGACGGACACTGAAGCTTTCTTT
size: -
D: -
J: TRBJ1-1
V: TRBV5-1

CDR3: CASSMGRRLEAFF
DNA: TGTGCCAGTAGTATGGGTCGCAGATTAGAAGCTTTCTTT
size: -
D: -
J: TRBJ1-1
V: TRBV19

CDR3: CASSGDGTPQHF
DNA: TGTGCCAGCAGTGGGGACGGGACGCCCCAGCATTTT
size: -
D: -
J: TRBJ1-5
V: TRBV2

CDR3: CASRSSGIGSLDIQYF
DNA: TGTGCCAGCAGATCTAGCGGGATCGGGAGTTTGGACATTCAGTACTTC
size: -
D: TRBD2
J: TRBJ2-4
V: TRBV28

CDR3: CAWSVLRTGNSPLHF
DNA: TGTGCCTGGAGTGTACTTAGGACAGGGAACTCACCCCTCCACTTT
size: -
D: TRBD1
J: TRBJ1-6
V: TRBV30

CDR3: CASSPSGGSYNEQFF
DNA: TGCGCCAGCAGCCCTAGCGGGGGCTCCTACAATGAGCAGTTCTTC
size: -
D: TRBD2
J: TRBJ2-1
V: TRBV5-1

CDR3: CASSRPQYNYGYTF
DNA: TGTGCCAGCAGTCGGCCACAGTACAACTATGGCTACACCTTC
size: -
D: -
J: TRBJ1-2
V: TRBV6-5